This T cell receptor beta chain is from a study of blood T cell repertoires in COVID-19. Turning to the study itself: The United States, Italy and Spain supplied acute and convalescent COVID-19 samples. PBMCs, B-cell-depleted T cells, or T cells provided the cDNA or gDNA that made up the material.

The CDR3 totals 14 residues. CDR1 is MNHEY, CDR2 SVGAGI, per germline. With 6 bases removed from V and 6 bases from J, the gap between germline ends came to 14 bases. Authors' processing steps: Amplification of reference gene primers was used by the study to estimate nucleated cell counts. TCRdb keeps only in-frame clones here, not all; method: immunoSEQ multiplex PCR. V and J calls and clone size are given by that table; D and trimming were obtained from the DNA. The sample contains around 40,000 clones, roughly 85% of which appear only once. The V call is TRBV6-5, the J call TRBJ2-2; tentatively, D is TRBD2 (5 bases). The TCR comes from a human donor in a cohort sampled during active COVID-19. The material sequenced was peripheral blood. CDR3 amino acids: CASREGRSPGELFF. The DNA for the CDR3 is TGTGCCAGCAGAGAGGGCAGGTCCCCCGGGGAGCTGTTTTTT.